This entry is about one T cell receptor beta chain. In the original processing: Reference gene primer amplification in the assay estimated nucleated cell counts. TCRdb's table, derived via immunoSEQ multiplex PCR, lists solely in-frame clones and lacks some. V and J calls and clone size are as listed in that table; D and trimming were resolved from the DNA. The sample has about 45,000 clones; 80% are singletons. The germline V gene has CDR1 SNHLY and CDR2 FYNNEI. Trimming left V 6 bases short and J 2 bases short, with 18 bases between. This CDR3 contains 16 residues. These data are taken from a study of blood T cell repertoires in COVID-19. Study background: COVID-19 samples collected from the United States, Italy and Spain covered acute and convalescent phases. The analysed material was cDNA or gDNA that came from T cells, B-cell-depleted T cells, or PBMCs.

The TCR comes from a man aged 70-80 years with acute or convalescent COVID-19. Material for sequencing was peripheral blood. The chain has TRBV2 and TRBJ2-3; D perhaps matches TRBD1 (6 bases). The CDR3 region is CASRLRQVRNTDTQYF. CDR3 DNA: TGTGCCAGCAGACTTAGACAGGTCCGAAACACAGATACGCAGTATTTT.